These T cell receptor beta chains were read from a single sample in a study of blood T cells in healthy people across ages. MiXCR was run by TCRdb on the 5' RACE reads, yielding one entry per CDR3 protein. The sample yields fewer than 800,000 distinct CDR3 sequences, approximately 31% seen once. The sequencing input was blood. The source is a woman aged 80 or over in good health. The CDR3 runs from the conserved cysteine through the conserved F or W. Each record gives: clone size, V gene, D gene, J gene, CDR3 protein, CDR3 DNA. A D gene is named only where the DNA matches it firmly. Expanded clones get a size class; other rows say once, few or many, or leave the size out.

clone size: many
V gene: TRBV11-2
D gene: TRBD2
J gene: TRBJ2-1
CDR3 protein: CASSSGLAGVTYNEQFF
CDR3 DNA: TGTGCCAGCAGCTCGGGACTAGCGGGGGTCACCTACAATGAGCAGTTCTTC

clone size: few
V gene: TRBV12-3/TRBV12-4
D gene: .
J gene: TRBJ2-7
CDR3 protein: CASSLRADEQYF
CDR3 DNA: TGTGCCAGCAGTTTGAGGGCAGATGAGCAGTACTTC

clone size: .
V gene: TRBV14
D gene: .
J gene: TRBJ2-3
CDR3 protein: CASSQRVGTTDTQYF
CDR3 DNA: TGTGCCAGCAGCCAGAGGGTGGGGACGACAGATACGCAGTATTTT

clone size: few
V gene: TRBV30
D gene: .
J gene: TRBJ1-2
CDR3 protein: CAWSFAGVNYGYTF
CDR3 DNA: TGTGCCTGGAGTTTCGCTGGGGTTAACTATGGCTACACCTTC

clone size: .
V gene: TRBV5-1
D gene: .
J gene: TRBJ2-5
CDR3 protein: CASSSDSEETQYF
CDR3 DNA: TGCGCCAGCAGCTCGGACAGTGAAGAGACCCAGTACTTC

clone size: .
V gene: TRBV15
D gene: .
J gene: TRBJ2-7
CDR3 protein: CATSRDRTIIDYEQYF
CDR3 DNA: TGTGCCACCAGCAGAGATCGAACCATCATCGACTACGAGCAGTACTTC

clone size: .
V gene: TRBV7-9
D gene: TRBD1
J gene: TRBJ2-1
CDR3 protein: CASSSGQTEQFF
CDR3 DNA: TGTGCCAGCAGCTCGGGACAGACTGAGCAGTTCTTC

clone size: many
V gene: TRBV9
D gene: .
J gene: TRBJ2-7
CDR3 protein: CASSVAVGKMYEQYF
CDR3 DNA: TGTGCCAGCAGCGTAGCTGTAGGGAAAATGTACGAGCAGTACTTC

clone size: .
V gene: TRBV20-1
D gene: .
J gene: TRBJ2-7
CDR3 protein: CSATRVSRGCNEQYF
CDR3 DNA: TGCAGTGCTACCCGAGTTTCCCGGGGTTGCAATGAGCAGTACTTC

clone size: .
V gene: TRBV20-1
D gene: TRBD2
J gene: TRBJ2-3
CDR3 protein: CSARDQLAGVKADTQYF
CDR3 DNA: TGCAGTGCTAGAGATCAACTAGCGGGAGTCAAGGCAGATACGCAGTATTTT

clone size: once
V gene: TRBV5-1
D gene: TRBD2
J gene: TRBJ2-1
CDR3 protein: CASSTRDYSYNEQFF
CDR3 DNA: TGCGCCAGCAGCACCCGGGACTACTCCTACAATGAGCAGTTCTTC

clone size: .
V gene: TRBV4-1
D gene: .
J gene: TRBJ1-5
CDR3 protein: CASSQDNLQPQHF
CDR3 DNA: TGCGCCAGCAGCCAAGATAATTTGCAGCCCCAGCATTTT

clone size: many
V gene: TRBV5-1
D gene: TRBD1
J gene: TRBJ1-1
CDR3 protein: CASSSNGQGYTEAFF
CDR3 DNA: TGCGCCAGCAGCTCTAACGGACAGGGGTATACTGAAGCTTTCTTT

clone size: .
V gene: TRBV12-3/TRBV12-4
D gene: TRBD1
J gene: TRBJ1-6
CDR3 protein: CASSSKTGQGSPLHF
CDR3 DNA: TGTGCCAGCAGTTCGAAGACAGGGCAGGGCTCACCCCTCCACTTT

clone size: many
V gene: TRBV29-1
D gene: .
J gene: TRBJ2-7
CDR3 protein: CSVAGTLYEQYF
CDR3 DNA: TGCAGCGTAGCCGGGACTCTCTACGAGCAGTACTTC

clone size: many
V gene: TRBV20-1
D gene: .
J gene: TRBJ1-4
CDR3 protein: CSARGGLREKLFF
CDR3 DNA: TGCAGTGCTAGAGGCGGATTACGCGAAAAACTGTTTTTT

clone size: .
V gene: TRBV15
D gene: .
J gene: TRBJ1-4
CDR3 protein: CATSRAGSEEKLFF
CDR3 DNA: TGTGCCACCAGCAGAGCCGGGAGTGAGGAAAAACTGTTTTTT

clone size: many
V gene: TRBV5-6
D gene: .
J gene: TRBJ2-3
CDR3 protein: CASTKTRDTQYF
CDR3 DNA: TGTGCCAGTACGAAGACAAGGGATACGCAGTATTTT

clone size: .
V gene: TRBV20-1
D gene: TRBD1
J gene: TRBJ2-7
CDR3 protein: CSARDRDSSYEQYF
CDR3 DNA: TGCAGTGCTAGAGATCGGGACAGTTCCTACGAGCAGTACTTC

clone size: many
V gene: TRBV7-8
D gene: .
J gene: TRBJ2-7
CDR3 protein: CASSLIVQGEQYF
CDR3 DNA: TGTGCCAGCAGCTTAATTGTACAGGGAGAGCAGTACTTC

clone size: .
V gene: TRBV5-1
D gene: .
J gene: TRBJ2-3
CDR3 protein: CASSLGIVVTDTQYF
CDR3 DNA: TGCGCCAGCAGCTTGGGGATAGTTGTAACAGATACGCAGTATTTT

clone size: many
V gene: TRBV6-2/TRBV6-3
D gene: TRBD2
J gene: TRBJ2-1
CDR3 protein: CASSPGTSSGDEQFF
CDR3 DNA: TGTGCCAGCAGTCCCGGGACTAGCTCAGGCGATGAGCAGTTCTTC

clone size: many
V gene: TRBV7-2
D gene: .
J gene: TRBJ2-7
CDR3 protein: CASSLGALAGYEQYF
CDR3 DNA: TGTGCCAGCAGCTTAGGGGCCCTAGCAGGCTACGAGCAGTACTTC

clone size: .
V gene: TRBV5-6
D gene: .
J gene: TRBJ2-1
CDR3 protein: CASSPQLTENSYNERYF
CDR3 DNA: TGTGCCAGCAGCCCGCAATTGACAGAAAACTCCTACAATGAGCGGTACTTC

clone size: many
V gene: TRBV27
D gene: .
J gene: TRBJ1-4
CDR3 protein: CASSPLGQSATNEKLFF
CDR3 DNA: TGTGCCAGCAGCCCTCTCGGACAGTCGGCAACTAATGAAAAACTGTTTTTT

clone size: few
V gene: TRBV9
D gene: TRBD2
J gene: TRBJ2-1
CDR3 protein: CASSPRLAGANEQFF
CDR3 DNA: TGTGCCAGCAGCCCACGGCTAGCGGGGGCAAATGAGCAGTTCTTC

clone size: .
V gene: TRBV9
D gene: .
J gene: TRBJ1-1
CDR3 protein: CASSVGSAGTEAFF
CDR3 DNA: TGTGCCAGCAGCGTAGGGAGCGCGGGAACTGAAGCTTTCTTT

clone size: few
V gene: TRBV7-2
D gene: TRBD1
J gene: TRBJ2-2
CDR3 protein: CASSLFPSGQGATGELFF
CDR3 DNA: TGTGCCAGCAGCTTATTCCCGTCGGGACAGGGGGCCACCGGGGAGCTGTTTTTT

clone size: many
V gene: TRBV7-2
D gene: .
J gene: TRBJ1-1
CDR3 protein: CASSWQGSSEAFF
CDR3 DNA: TGTGCCAGCAGCTGGCAGGGGAGCTCTGAAGCTTTCTTT

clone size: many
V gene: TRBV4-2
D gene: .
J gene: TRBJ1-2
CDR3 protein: CASSPTAIEGYTF
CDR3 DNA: TGTGCCAGCAGCCCGACAGCTATTGAGGGCTACACCTTC

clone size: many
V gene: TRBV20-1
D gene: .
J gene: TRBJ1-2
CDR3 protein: CSAVPGGRDYGYTF
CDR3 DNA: TGCAGTGCCGTCCCCGGGGGGAGGGACTATGGCTACACCTTC

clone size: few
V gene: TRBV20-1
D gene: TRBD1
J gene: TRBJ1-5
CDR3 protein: CSARDRGFGTGSQPQHF
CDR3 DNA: TGCAGTGCTAGGGATAGGGGATTCGGGACAGGGAGTCAGCCCCAGCATTTT

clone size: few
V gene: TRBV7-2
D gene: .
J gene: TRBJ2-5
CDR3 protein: CASSLEEAQYF
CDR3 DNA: TGTGCCAGCAGCTTAGAGGAAGCCCAGTACTTC

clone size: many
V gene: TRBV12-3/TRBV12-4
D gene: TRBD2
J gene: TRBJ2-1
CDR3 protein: CASTPGRGGLNEQFF
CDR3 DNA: TGTGCCAGCACCCCTGGGCGGGGGGGCTTAAATGAGCAGTTCTTC

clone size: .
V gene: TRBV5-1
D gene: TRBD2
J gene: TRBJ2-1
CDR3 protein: CASSLAGTSGGYNEQFF
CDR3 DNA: TGCGCCAGCAGCTTAGCCGGGACTAGCGGCGGCTACAATGAGCAGTTCTTC

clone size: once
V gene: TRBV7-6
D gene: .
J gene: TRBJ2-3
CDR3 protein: CASSQQGPRTDTQYF
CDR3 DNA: TGTGCCAGCAGCCAGCAGGGCCCCCGGACCGATACGCAGTATTTT

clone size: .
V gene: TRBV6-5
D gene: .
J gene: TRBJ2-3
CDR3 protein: CASGSDLSTDTQYF
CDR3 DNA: TGTGCCAGCGGTAGCGATCTGAGCACAGATACGCAGTATTTT

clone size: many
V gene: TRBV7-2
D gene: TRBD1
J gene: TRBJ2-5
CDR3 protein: CASSSRQGPETQYF
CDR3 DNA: TGTGCCAGCAGCTCCCGACAGGGGCCGGAGACCCAGTACTTC

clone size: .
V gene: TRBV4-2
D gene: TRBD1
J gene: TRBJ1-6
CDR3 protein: CASSQDPKGANNSPLHF
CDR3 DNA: TGTGCCAGCAGCCAAGATCCTAAGGGGGCCAACAATTCACCCCTCCACTTT

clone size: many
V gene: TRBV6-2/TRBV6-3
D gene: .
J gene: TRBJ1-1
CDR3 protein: CASSYQGLNTEAFF
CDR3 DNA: TGTGCCAGCAGTTACCAGGGGTTGAACACTGAAGCTTTCTTT

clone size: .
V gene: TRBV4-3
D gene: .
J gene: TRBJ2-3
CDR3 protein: CASSQVDYSGDTQYF
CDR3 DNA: TGCGCCAGCAGCCAAGTGGACTATTCGGGGGATACGCAGTATTTT

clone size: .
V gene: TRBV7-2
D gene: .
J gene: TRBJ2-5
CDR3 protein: CASSLVTWTRQETQYF
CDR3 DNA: TGTGCCAGCAGCTTAGTGACGTGGACACGACAAGAGACCCAGTACTTC

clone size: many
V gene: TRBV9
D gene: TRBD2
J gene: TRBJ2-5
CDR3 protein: CASSVGTLAGAGETQYF
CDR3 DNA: TGTGCCAGCAGCGTAGGGACTTTAGCGGGGGCCGGGGAGACCCAGTACTTC